This TCR beta chain was profiled in a study of blood T cell repertoires in COVID-19. About the research overall: Some COVID-19 samples were acute and others convalescent; all came from the United States, Italy and Spain. From T cells, B-cell-depleted T cells, or PBMCs came the material, which was cDNA or gDNA.

Germline lookup yields CDR1 ENHRY and CDR2 SYGVKD. The CDR3 is made up of 11 amino acids. Trimming left V 5 bases short and J 5 bases short, with 6 bases between. Original processing notes: Quantification of nucleated cells was approximated via reference gene primer amplification. TCRdb's table, derived via immunoSEQ multiplex PCR, lists solely in-frame clones and lacks some. That table gives V, J and clone size, and the DNA gave D and trimming. The table lists over 400,000 clones, 80% to 90% of them singletons. This receptor was identified in a woman in her twenties or thirties with active or convalescent COVID-19. This chain joins TRBV10-3 and TRBJ1-2; TRBD1 is a possible D gene (5 bases). The specimen sequenced was peripheral blood. In DNA form, the CDR3 reads TGTGCCATCAGTTGGACATATGGCTACACCTTC. Amino acids: CAISWTYGYTF.